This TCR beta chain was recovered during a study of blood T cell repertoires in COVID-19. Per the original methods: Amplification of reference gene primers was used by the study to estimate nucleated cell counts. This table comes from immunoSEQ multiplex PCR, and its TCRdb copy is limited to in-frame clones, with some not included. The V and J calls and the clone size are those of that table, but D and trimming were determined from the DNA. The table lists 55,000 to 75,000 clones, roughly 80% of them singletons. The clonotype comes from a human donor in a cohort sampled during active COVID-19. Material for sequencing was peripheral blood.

CDR3 region: CASSLNTSGRRTEAFF. Written as DNA, the CDR3 is TGTGCCAGCAGTTTAAATACGTCAGGGCGGCGGACTGAAGCTTTCTTT. This chain joins TRBV28 and TRBJ1-1; perhaps TRBD1 as D (5 bases). The CDR3 loop spans 16 amino acids. From germline, CDR1 is MDHEN and CDR2 SYDVKM. V lost 2 bases, J lost 5 bases, and 18 bases lay in between.